This T cell receptor (beta chain) is drawn from a study of CD8+CD57+ T cells in acquired aplastic anemia. Study context: An average of 3.2 ug of DNA was obtained from sorted CD4+ and CD8+ cells.

The use of genomic DNA as template underpinned the TCR beta VDJ and CDR3 profiling. TCRdb re-derived calls from the reads in MiXCR, one entry per CDR3 protein. This table holds roughly 260,000 distinct CDR3 sequences, around 43% found once. Germline CDR1 and CDR2: SGDLS and YYNGEE. Trimming cost V 0 bases and J 9 bases, with 16 bases left between them. The CDR3 spans 15 residues. This clonotype was observed a handful of times. A much larger clone lies a single base off, so this may be a read error. CD8+CD57+ cell expansion, shown by flow cytometry, had occurred in the patients selected for sequencing. There was no therapy given to any patient before the blood sampling took place.

Sequenced input: sorted CD4+, CD8+, or CD8+CD57+ T cells (not recorded which) from PBMCs. The rearrangement uses TRBV9 and TRBJ2-1; TRBD1 or TRBD2 may be the D gene (7 bases each). The TCR originated in a human donor with aplastic anemia. The CDR3 region has the DNA TGTGCCAGCAGCGTAGGGGGGGGGACAGTCACTGAGCAGTTCTTC. Translating gives CASSVGGGTVTEQFF.